The table lists the clone carrying this TCR beta chain with a few counts. The entry originates in a study of blood T cell repertoires in COVID-19. Looking at the study overall: From the United States, Italy and Spain came samples of acute and convalescent COVID-19. The analysed material was cDNA or gDNA that came from T cells, B-cell-depleted T cells, or PBMCs.

The length of the CDR3 is 13 residues. V lost 3 bases and J lost 2, with 7 bases in between. Germline CDR1 and CDR2: KGHSH and LQKENI. TCRdb's copy holds only in-frame clones and misses some; the assay was immunoSEQ multiplex PCR. The sample records roughly 350,000 clones, 91% being singletons. V usage is TRBV18 and J usage is TRBJ1-2; D remains unclear. Sequencing used peripheral blood. This receptor was taken from a woman under 30 who had recovered from COVID-19. CDR3 in DNA: TGTGCCAGCTCACCGAACAGAAACTATGGCTACACCTTC. Amino acids: CASSPNRNYGYTF. The entire variable domain, with the rest obtained from reference TRBV18 and TRBJ1-2, is as follows: NAGVMQNPRHLVRRRGQEARLRCSPMKGHSHVYWYRQLPEEGLKFMVYLQKENIIDESGMPKERFSAEFPKEGPSILRIQQVVRGDSAAYFCASSPNRNYGYTFGSGTRLTVV.